Listed below are T cell receptor beta chains from one sample, sequenced in a study of blood T cell repertoires in COVID-19. The repertoire was sequenced with immunoSEQ multiplex PCR; TCRdb's copy has only in-frame clones and lacks some. Among roughly 300,000 clones listed, approximately 90% were seen once. Sequences were obtained from peripheral blood. These receptors all stem from a woman aged 30 to 39 with COVID-19, enrolled during active disease. CDR3s include the opening cysteine and the closing phenylalanine or tryptophan. A D gene is named only where the DNA matches it firmly. Clone size is stated in some rows and not others, as once, few, many or a class when expanded.

V: TRBV7-8; D: TRBD2; J: TRBJ2-7; size: .; DNA: TGTGCCAGCAGCTTAGACGGGAGGGCCGGGTACGAGCAGTACTTC; CDR3: CASSLDGRAGYEQYF
V: TRBV12-2; D: .; J: TRBJ2-7; size: .; DNA: TGTGCAAGTCGCGTCCTCGGGGGGGGCTACGAGCAGTACTTC; CDR3: CASRVLGGGYEQYF
V: TRBV2; D: .; J: TRBJ2-7; size: .; DNA: TGTGCCAGCAGCCCTAACTACGAGCAGTACTTC; CDR3: CASSPNYEQYF
V: TRBV11-2; D: .; J: TRBJ2-7; size: .; DNA: TGTGCCAGCAGCTCTTTAAGGCACACAGGGACCGAGCAGTACTTC; CDR3: CASSSLRHTGTEQYF
V: TRBV5-6; D: .; J: TRBJ1-2; size: .; DNA: TGTGCCAGCAGCTTGGTGCAGGGGCGCTCAAACTATGGCTACACCTTC; CDR3: CASSLVQGRSNYGYTF
V: TRBV18; D: TRBD1; J: TRBJ1-2; size: .; DNA: TGTGCCAGCTCACGGGACAGTGTTACAGGGTTCTATGGCTACACCTTC; CDR3: CASSRDSVTGFYGYTF
V: TRBV25-1; D: .; J: TRBJ2-1; size: .; DNA: TGTGCCAGCAGTGAATTAGCCGCCTACAATGAGCAGTTCTTC; CDR3: CASSELAAYNEQFF
V: TRBV12-3/TRBV12-4; D: .; J: TRBJ1-1; size: .; DNA: TGTGCCAGCAGTTCGACAGTGAACACTGAAGCTTTCTTT; CDR3: CASSSTVNTEAFF
V: TRBV27; D: .; J: TRBJ1-2; size: .; DNA: TGTGCCACTCGCACCGCCGGAGGGGTCTATGGCTACACCTTC; CDR3: CATRTAGGVYGYTF
V: TRBV28; D: TRBD1; J: TRBJ2-3; size: .; DNA: TGTGCCAGCAGTTCCAACTATATCAGAGGGGGCGCCCAGAAAGATACGCAGTATTTT; CDR3: CASSSNYIRGGAQKDTQYF
V: TRBV15; D: .; J: TRBJ2-3; size: once; DNA: TGTGCCACCAGCAGAGAGAGCGGCCTCACAGATACGCAGTATTTT; CDR3: CATSRESGLTDTQYF
V: TRBV19; D: TRBD2; J: TRBJ2-3; size: .; DNA: TGTGCCAGTAGTGCTAGCGGGATCACAGATACGCAGTATTTT; CDR3: CASSASGITDTQYF
V: TRBV28; D: TRBD1; J: TRBJ1-1; size: .; DNA: TGTGCCAGCAGGAGACAGGGCCCCACTGAAGCTTTCTTT; CDR3: CASRRQGPTEAFF
V: TRBV18; D: .; J: TRBJ1-5; size: .; DNA: TGTGCCAGCTCACCACGAGAGGGAGGAACCCATCAGCCCCAGCATTTT; CDR3: CASSPREGGTHQPQHF
V: TRBV19; D: .; J: TRBJ1-2; size: .; DNA: TGTGCCAGTAGTATAAAGGGACAAGGCCCCATCTATGGCTACACCTTC; CDR3: CASSIKGQGPIYGYTF
V: TRBV9; D: .; J: TRBJ1-2; size: .; DNA: TGTGCCAGCAGCGGTACCAGAGGCTACACCTTC; CDR3: CASSGTRGYTF
V: TRBV6-5; D: TRBD1; J: TRBJ1-2; size: .; DNA: TGTGCCAGCAGTTACCTCCTGACAGGGATAAACTATGGCTACACCTTC; CDR3: CASSYLLTGINYGYTF
V: TRBV27; D: .; J: TRBJ1-1; size: few; DNA: TGTGCCAGCAGTTCTGGACAGTGGAACACTGAAGCTTTCTTT; CDR3: CASSSGQWNTEAFF
V: TRBV5-4; D: TRBD2; J: TRBJ2-7; size: .; DNA: TGTGCCAGCAGCGAAGGGACTAGCAGTGTCTACGAGCAGTACTTC; CDR3: CASSEGTSSVYEQYF
V: TRBV4-1; D: TRBD1; J: TRBJ1-2; size: .; DNA: TGCGCCAGCAGCCAAGTAGGACAGGGCAGCCCCCGCTACACCTTC; CDR3: CASSQVGQGSPRYTF
V: TRBV5-1; D: .; J: TRBJ2-1; size: .; DNA: TGCGCCAGCAGCTTGGATGGAGTCAACTCCTACAATGAGCAGTTCTTC; CDR3: CASSLDGVNSYNEQFF
V: TRBV10-3; D: .; J: TRBJ1-1; size: .; DNA: TGTGCCATCGAGTTGAACACTGAAGCTTTCTTT; CDR3: CAIELNTEAFF
V: TRBV6-4; D: TRBD2; J: TRBJ2-1; size: .; DNA: TGTGCCAGCAGTCCCATAGCGGGGGCCTACAATGAGCAGTTCTTC; CDR3: CASSPIAGAYNEQFF
V: TRBV24-1; D: TRBD1; J: TRBJ2-4; size: .; DNA: TGTGCCACCAGTGATTCGTCCGGGGACAGGAACATTCAGTACTTC; CDR3: CATSDSSGDRNIQYF